One and the same sample provided the 20 T cell receptor beta chains below, sequenced in a study of T cell repertoires in cytomegalovirus infection. TCRdb processed the reads anew with MiXCR; each CDR3 protein has one entry. In the table there are some 320,000 distinct CDR3 sequences, around 29% of which are singletons. Their specific antigens are unknown. The sample was cultured PBMCs, taken from culture after CMV antigen stimulation. The receptors were gathered from a human donor in good health (CMV status not recorded). Some clones in this sample may be carry-over from other donors' samples.

The genes are TRBV19 and TRBJ2-1; weak D call: TRBD1 (6 bases). V gave up 6 bases and J gave up 5 bases, with 17 bases separating them. The CDR3 consists of 15 residues. Germline assignment: CDR1 LNHDA and CDR2 SQIVND (reference sequence). The CDR3: CASRLDSGAHNEQFF. CDR3 DNA: TGTGCCAGTAGGTTGGACTCAGGGGCCCACAATGAGCAGTTCTTC.

V usage is TRBV12-3 or TRBV12-4 and J usage is TRBJ2-3, with 9 bases that match TRBD2. There are 16 residues in the CDR3. The ends lost 5 bases at V and 2 bases at J; junction bases unmatched: 8. This CDR3 is CASSRNSGGPTDTQYF. CDR3 in DNA: TGTGCCAGCAGTCGAAATAGCGGGGGCCCCACAGATACGCAGTATTTT.

This clonotype was picked up a small number of times. This chain joins TRBV7-8 and TRBJ1-1, with 7 bases matching TRBD1. Germline V gene sequence: CDR1 SGHVS, CDR2 FQNEAQ. The CDR3 extends over 15 amino acids. After removal of 0 bases from V and 3 bases from J, the junction contained 4 bases not matched to a gene. The CDR3 loop reads CASSLAQGGYTEAFF. The CDR3 nucleotides are TGTGCCAGCAGCTTAGCGCAGGGGGGATACACTGAAGCTTTCTTT.

The chain has TRBV28 and TRBJ1-2, with a weak D call TRBD1 (5 bases). This CDR3 has 16 residues. V lost 0 bases to trimming and J lost 6 bases, with 17 bases between them. Looked up from germline, CDR1 is MDHEN and CDR2 is SYDVKM. The CDR3 sequence: CASSLWTGRGAHGYTF. The CDR3 DNA is TGTGCCAGCAGTTTATGGACGGGGAGGGGCGCCCATGGCTACACCTTC.

This clonotype was counted between two and nine times. The chain combines TRBV19 with TRBJ1-5; no firm D call. Per the germline V gene, CDR1 is LNHDA and CDR2 is SQIVND (reference sequence). Trimming shortened V by 2 bases and J by 3 bases, and 14 bases separated the two germline ends. The CDR3 consists of 16 residues. The CDR3 DNA is TGTGCCAGTAGTATACGGGGTTTAGGAGACAATCAGCCCCAGCATTTT. Encoded protein: CASSIRGLGDNQPQHF. Full variable domain (missing parts from reference TRBV19 and TRBJ1-5): DGGITQSPKYLFRKEGQNVTLSCEQNLNHDAMYWYRQDPGQGLRLIYYSQIVNDFQKGDIAEGYSVSREKKESFPLTVTSAQKNPTAFYLCASSIRGLGDNQPQHFGDGTRLSIL.

The genes are TRBV6-8 and TRBJ1-1; a possible D gene is TRBD1 (6 bases). This CDR3 spans 13 amino acids. V lost 2 bases and J 6 bases, leaving 10 bases between the germline ends. CDR1 is MNHGY, CDR2 SAAAGT, per germline. The DNA of the CDR3 is TGTGCCAGCAGTTACGGAGCAGGGGCTGAAGCTTTCTTT. The encoded protein is CASSYGAGAEAFF.

This clonotype was seen ten or more times. The chain uses TRBV19 and TRBJ1-5; no firm D call. Germline V lookup: CDR1 LNHDA, CDR2 SQIVND (reference sequence). This CDR3 has 12 residues. The ends were cut back, 8 bases at V and 2 bases at J, with 7 bases in the middle. The CDR3 nucleotides are TGTGCCAGTGGCCGGGGCAATCAGCCCCAGCATTTT. Translation gives CASGRGNQPQHF.

The chain couples TRBV7-9 to TRBJ2-3; 10 positions agree with TRBD2. Per the germline V gene, CDR1 is SEHNR and CDR2 is FQNEAQ (reference sequence). The CDR3 has 16 amino acids. Unmatched junction bases numbered 4, after V lost 4 bases and J lost 0 bases. The CDR3 nucleotides are TGTGCCAGCAGCTCGACTAGCGGGCCTAGCACAGATACGCAGTATTTT. It codes for CASSSTSGPSTDTQYF.

The chain couples TRBV6-5 to TRBJ2-3; 9 positions agree with TRBD2. Germline V gene sequence: CDR1 MNHEY, CDR2 SVGAGI. The CDR3 length is 15 residues. Unmatched junction bases numbered 12, after V lost 4 bases and J lost 10 bases. CDR3 in amino acids: CASSLEAGGLLPQYF. The CDR3 region has the DNA TGTGCCAGCAGTTTAGAAGCGGGGGGCCTCCTTCCGCAGTATTTT.

The chain is built from TRBV5-1 and TRBJ2-6, with no clear D. V was pared by 3 bases and J by 5 bases, with 9 bases between. The CDR3 covers 14 residues. Germline values: CDR1 SGHRS, CDR2 YFSETQ. This CDR3 is CASSSTARANVLTF. CDR3 DNA sequence: TGCGCCAGCAGCTCTACAGCCCGGGCCAACGTCCTGACTTTC.

As regards this clonotype: A read error may produce the germline difference seen at one junction end. The CDR3 bases are TGTGCCAGCAGTTTGTGGGACCCCCCGGACTGTCACTTC. It encodes CASSLWDPPDCHF. V gene TRBV12-3 or TRBV12-4 combines with J gene TRBJ1-2, with D perhaps matching TRBD1 (5 bases). The CDR3 contains 13 residues.

The chain joins TRBV7-3 to TRBJ2-1; TRBD2 agrees at 14 bases. Germline V gives CDR1 SGHTA, CDR2 FQGTGA. The CDR3 contains 17 residues. The ends lost 4 bases at V and 2 bases at J; junction bases unmatched: 4. CDR3 loop: CASSSRTSGGTYNEQFF. Here the CDR3 DNA reads TGTGCCAGCAGCTCCCGGACTAGCGGGGGGACCTACAATGAGCAGTTCTTC.

The rearrangement joins TRBV18 to TRBJ1-5; 10 positions match TRBD1. CDR3 length equals 18 residues. V lost 3 bases and J lost 6; bases outside the gene matches: 14. CDR1 KGHSH and CDR2 LQKENI come from the germline V gene. Here the CDR3 DNA reads TGTGCCAGCTCACCTACTTTAACCGGACAGGGGGGAAGTCAGCCCCAGCATTTT. Protein product: CASSPTLTGQGGSQPQHF.

This clonotype turned up a few times. The chain has TRBV6-6 and TRBJ1-3, with TRBD1 matching 8 bases. The CDR3 covers 18 residues. The V gene end was trimmed by 6 bases and the J gene end by 0 bases; junction bases not matched to a gene: 13. Looked up from germline, CDR1 is MNHNY and CDR2 is SVGAGI (reference sequence). CDR3 bases: TGTGCCAGCAGCTCTTTAGACAGGGGTAAACTCTCTGGAAACACCATATATTTT. It codes for CASSSLDRGKLSGNTIYF.

The J gene is TRBJ1-1, the V gene TRBV6-6; 7 bases map to TRBD1. V was pared by 6 bases and J by 4 bases, with 8 bases of the junction left unmatched. Germline CDR1 MNHNY, CDR2 SVGAGI (reference sequence). The CDR3 consists of 14 residues. CDR3 in amino acids: CASRPQGGATEAFF. The CDR3 DNA reads TGTGCCAGCAGGCCCCAGGGGGGTGCCACTGAAGCTTTCTTT.

The rearrangement uses TRBV7-9 and TRBJ2-1, with TRBD2 matching over 7 bases. CDR1 and CDR2 from the germline V gene are SEHNR and FQNEAQ (reference sequence). J gave up 6 bases and V 8 bases, and 10 bases lay outside the gene matches. The CDR3 is 14 amino acids. The CDR3 DNA sequence: TGTGCCAGCGACTGGGCGGGAGACCCCAATGAGCAGTTCTTC. Translating it yields CASDWAGDPNEQFF.

This rearrangement joins TRBV10-2 to TRBJ2-1, with 13 nucleotides matching TRBD2. Trimming removed 6 bases from V and 9 bases from J; junction bases left unmatched: 5. CDR3 length: 14 amino acids. CDR1 is WSHSY and CDR2 is SAAADI in the germline V gene. The CDR3 spells CASRTSGGNVEQFF. Written as DNA, the CDR3 is TGCGCCAGCAGGACTAGCGGGGGGAACGTTGAGCAGTTCTTC.

This clonotype was observed at least ten times. This chain connects TRBV6-1 to TRBJ1-5; maybe TRBD1 (5 bases). CDR3 length equals 18 residues. V was clipped by 5 bases and J by 1 base, with 21 bases between them. Germline CDR1 reads MNHNS; CDR2 reads SASEGT. Here the CDR3 reads CASSPDIRRGTSNQPQHF. CDR3 DNA: TGTGCCAGCAGTCCTGATATACGAAGAGGGACGAGCAATCAGCCCCAGCATTTT.

This clonotype qualifies as medium-sized. The chain couples TRBV4-2 to TRBJ2-3; TRBD2 matches 11 bases. This CDR3 has 16 residues. Germline V gene sequence: CDR1 LGHNA, CDR2 YNFKEQ. Trimming at V came to 3 bases and at J to 2 bases, leaving 4 bases not matched to a gene. CDR3 coding DNA: TGTGCCAGCAGCCAGGAACTAGCGGGGGACACAGATACGCAGTATTTT. It yields the protein CASSQELAGDTDTQYF.

This clonotype was detected only a few times. The V call is TRBV28, the J call TRBJ2-7, with TRBD1 matching 9 bases. The V gene's germline CDR1 is MDHEN and CDR2 SYDVKM. The CDR3 spans 13 residues. V shed 4 bases and J 5 bases; nucleotides not matched to a gene: 3. The CDR3 loop is CASSSGQGDEQYF. In DNA form, the CDR3 reads TGTGCCAGCAGTTCGGGACAGGGCGACGAGCAGTACTTC.